The entry below gives a single T cell receptor beta chain sequence along with its context. Some clones are missing from TCRdb's copy, which holds only in-frame ones; the method was immunoSEQ multiplex PCR. The table records hundreds of thousands of clones, around 89% of them present only once. This entry belongs to a study of blood T cell repertoires in COVID-19. Sequencing was done on a sample of PBMCs or T cells enriched from blood (not recorded which). This receptor was obtained from a man aged 25 to 40 who had recovered from COVID-19.

The CDR3 DNA sequence: TGCAGCTTCTGGGGGACAGGCGAAACCTATGGCTACACCTTC. Encoded protein: CSFWGTGETYGYTF. The V gene is TRBV29-1, the J gene TRBJ1-2; 8 nucleotides line up with TRBD1. CDR1 and CDR2 from the germline V gene are SQVTM and ANQGSEA. The CDR3 length is 14 residues. V was pared by 8 bases and J by 4 bases, with 12 bases of the junction left unmatched.